The clone carrying this T cell receptor (beta chain) was observed many times. No antigen is known for it. This sample is part of a study of T cells in Graves' hyperthyroidism and ophthalmopathy. Overall study results and limits: The blood repertoire included most of the expanded thyroid clonotypes above 0.001.

The germline V gene encodes CDR1 SGHAT and CDR2 FQNNGV. V was shortened by 2 bases and J by 13 bases, with 17 bases between the two germline ends. This CDR3 contains 13 residues. TCR beta CDR3 regions were amplified from RNA. A set of HTBI primers served as the primers for a first-round RT-PCR of the TCR CDR3. Via MiXCR, TCRdb re-called the multiplex PCR reads, giving one row per CDR3 protein. The sample shows roughly 290,000 distinct CDR3 sequences, around 15% of them seen only once. Ophthalmopathy patients all had a Clinical Activity Score of at least 3, a NOSPECS grade of at least 4 and disease under 3 months old. Diagnoses were established using clinical symptoms, serum thyroxine and TRAb, thyroid ultrasound and orbital computed tomography. Out of approximately 9.9 ml of fresh peripheral blood came the PBMCs.

The chain links TRBV11-2 to TRBJ1-2; D might be TRBD1 (6 bases). The sequencing input was blood. This TCR was recovered from a woman aged 55-70 years with Graves' ophthalmopathy. The CDR3 region is CASSLTPKDSCTF. CDR3 DNA sequence: TGTGCCAGCAGCTTAACCCCGAAGGACAGTTGCACCTTC. Drawing the rest from reference TRBV11-2 and TRBJ1-2, the complete variable domain is EAGVAQSPRYKIIEKRQSVAFWCNPISGHATLYWYQQILGQGPKLLIQFQNNGVVDDSQLPKDRFSAERLKGVDSTLKIQPAKLEDSAVYLCASSLTPKDSCTFGSGTRLTVV.